This TCR beta chain was obtained from a study of monozygotic twins with inflammatory bowel disease. The study, taken as a whole, reports: Data gave no support to a single strong signal or clonotype associated with IBD. Inverse Simpson values showed less TCRbeta diversity in IBD patients than in their healthy co-twins.

Points on this clonotype: The antigen remains unidentified.

Molecular identifiers with 6-nucleotide sample barcodes were added during cDNA synthesis via template switching. cDNA encoding TCRalpha and TCRbeta underwent two nested PCRs of roughly 15 and 9 cycles, each of which was followed by bead purification. Each CDR3 protein gets one entry in TCRdb, which reprocessed the 5' RACE reads and gives no DNA. Its clone listing holds 70,000 to 95,000 distinct CDR3 sequences. Sample: blood. This clonotype was obtained from a human donor with ulcerative colitis or Crohn's disease, or a healthy co-twin of an affected twin (not recorded which).

The CDR3 reads CASSPQGSTDTQYF. This chain joins TRBV18 and TRBJ2-3. The CDR3 has 14 residues. Germline V lookup: CDR1 KGHSH, CDR2 LQKENI. Complete variable domain (other parts from reference TRBV18 and TRBJ2-3): NAGVMQNPRHLVRRRGQEARLRCSPMKGHSHVYWYRQLPEEGLKFMVYLQKENIIDESGMPKERFSAEFPKEGPSILRIQQVVRGDSAAYFCASSPQGSTDTQYFGPGTRLTVL.